The 20 T cell receptor beta chains below come from one sample, sequenced in a study of metastatic and nonmetastatic thyroid tumors. TCRdb reprocessed the PCR reads using MiXCR. The data show roughly 25,000 clones, approximately 12% seen once. Among the patients, none had received any treatment before thyroid surgery. The sequenced sample consisted of blood. These receptors all come from a female donor with papillary thyroid cancer or a benign thyroid nodule (not recorded which). Some clones in this sample may be carry-over from other donors' samples.

This clone occurred many times. This rearrangement joins TRBV20-1 to TRBJ2-1, with 11 positions matching TRBD2. Germline CDR1 is DFQATT and CDR2 is SNEGSKA (reference sequence). V dropped 5 bases and J dropped 4; count of bases not matched to a gene: 4. The CDR3 runs 14 residues. DNA of the CDR3: TGCAGTGCTTCCGGGACTAGCGGTTACAATGAGCAGTTCTTC. Translating gives CSASGTSGYNEQFF.

This clone was detected ten times or more. The chain recombines TRBV3-1 with TRBJ2-6; no reliable D call. Germline V gives CDR1 LGHDT, CDR2 YNNKEL (reference sequence). V was shortened by 0 bases and J by 0 bases, with 9 bases between the two germline ends. The CDR3 has 17 amino acids. The CDR3 bases are TGTGCCAGCAGCCAAGAGGGGTCCGTCTCTGGGGCCAACGTCCTGACTTTC. This sequence encodes CASSQEGSVSGANVLTF.

This clone was detected ten times or more. V is TRBV20-1 and J is TRBJ2-7; D uncertain. V was clipped by 3 bases and J by 6 bases, with 15 bases between them. Germline values: CDR1 DFQATT, CDR2 SNEGSKA (reference sequence). This CDR3 is built from 13 residues. The CDR3 nucleotides read TGCAGTGCTAGTCTCCCAGGAGTGGGCGAGCAGTACTTC. Protein: CSASLPGVGEQYF.

Only a few counts were recorded for this clone. The V call is TRBV6-2 or TRBV6-3, the J call TRBJ2-7; the match to TRBD2 covers 9 bases. The germline V gene has CDR1 MNHEY and CDR2 SVGEGT. Unmatched junction bases numbered 6, after V lost 3 bases and J lost 0 bases. This CDR3 spans 16 amino acids. The CDR3 sequence: CASSYEAGGISYEQYF. As DNA, the CDR3 is TGTGCCAGCAGTTATGAGGCGGGAGGGATCTCCTACGAGCAGTACTTC.

This clone was observed at least ten times. The same CDR3 also results from other DNA sequences found in this sample. The V call is TRBV5-6, the J call TRBJ1-5; D is possibly TRBD1 (5 bases). The CDR3 loop spans 15 amino acids. Looked up from germline, CDR1 is SGHDT and CDR2 is YYEEEE. V lost 2 bases and J 2 bases, leaving 11 bases between the germline ends. CDR3 loop: CASSLRQGGNQPQHF. The DNA of the CDR3 is TGTGCCAGCAGCTTACGGCAGGGAGGCAATCAGCCCCAGCATTTT.

This clone was seen ten or more times. The junction differs from germline at one of its ends, possibly a read error. The sample holds other DNA sequences that translate to the same CDR3. The genes are TRBV6-1 and TRBJ2-4; TRBD2 aligns across 7 bases. CDR1 is MNHNS and CDR2 is SASEGT in the germline V gene. CDR3 length: 15 residues. The CDR3 here is CASREGPGAKNIQYF. Written as DNA, the CDR3 is TGCGCCAGCAGGGAGGGGCCAGGAGCCAAAAACATTCAGTACTTC.

The V and J genes are TRBV4-2 and TRBJ2-7, with 8 bases aligning to TRBD2. With V trimmed by 4 bases and J by 3 bases, 8 bases remained unmatched. This CDR3 contains 15 residues. CDR1 LGHNA and CDR2 YNFKEQ come from the germline V gene. The CDR3 here is CASSPAGAGVYEQYF. As DNA, the CDR3 is TGTGCCAGCAGCCCCGCTGGAGCGGGAGTCTACGAGCAGTACTTC.

In its sample, this clone was seen many times. The J gene is TRBJ2-2, the V gene TRBV29-1, with D hard to call. The V end lost 7 bases, the J end lost 0 bases, and 18 bases lay between the germline ends. CDR3 length: 16 amino acids. Germline V gene sequence: CDR1 SQVTM, CDR2 ANQGSEA. The CDR3 sequence is CSATPSAQPNTGELFF. CDR3 DNA sequence: TGCAGCGCCACACCCTCGGCACAACCGAACACCGGGGAGCTGTTTTTT.

About this clone itself: A much larger clone sits a single nucleotide away, making a read error possible. Other DNA sequences of this sample code for an identical CDR3. This sequence joins TRBV10-2 and TRBJ2-5; TRBD2 agrees at 11 bases. Germline CDR1 WSHSY, CDR2 SAAADI. Trimming removed 9 bases from V and 1 base from J; junction bases left unmatched: 7. The CDR3 is made up of 15 amino acids. CDR3 bases: TGCGCCAGTACCATAGCGGGAGGGCCCCAAGAGACCCAGTACTTC. Encoded protein: CASTIAGGPQETQYF.

The V gene is TRBV7-9, the J gene TRBJ1-1; D remains unclear. Germline V gives CDR1 SEHNR, CDR2 FQNEAQ (reference sequence). The CDR3 is made up of 12 amino acids. The ends were cut back, 4 bases at V and 0 bases at J, with 3 bases in the middle. The CDR3 DNA reads TGTGCCAGCAGCTACCTGAACACTGAAGCTTTCTTT. The encoded protein is CASSYLNTEAFF.

As for this clone: A read error may explain this, as a much larger clone is one base away. The chain has TRBV4-2 and TRBJ2-1; tentatively, D is TRBD2 (7 bases). Germline CDR1 and CDR2: LGHNA and YNFKEQ. The CDR3 covers 16 residues. V was clipped by 0 bases and J by 3 bases, with 12 bases between them. CDR3 sequence: CASSQEVGGGYNEQFF. CDR3 nucleotide sequence: TGTGCCAGCAGCCAAGAGGTGGGAGGGGGCTACAATGAGCAGTTCTTC.

A few counts support this clone. The rearrangement uses TRBV19 and TRBJ2-7; D is perhaps TRBD2 (5 bases). This CDR3 contains 13 residues. Germline CDR1 and CDR2: LNHDA and SQIVND (reference sequence). Trimming stripped 6 bases from V and 6 bases from J, with 15 bases between. The CDR3 region has the DNA TGTGCCAGTAGCGGGGAGAAGGGAAGCGAGCAGTACTTC. Translated: CASSGEKGSEQYF.

This clone has more than one count but fewer than ten. The chain is built from TRBV28 and TRBJ1-2, with 8 nucleotides matching TRBD1. CDR3 length: 15 amino acids. CDR1 is MDHEN and CDR2 is SYDVKM in the germline V gene. Germline trimming cut 6 bases from V and 5 bases from J; bases unmatched to any gene: 11. The CDR3 loop is CASSPPTDRGYGYTF. The CDR3 coding sequence is TGTGCCAGCAGCCCCCCCACCGACAGGGGATATGGCTACACCTTC.

This clone was seen repeatedly, ten times or more. The rearrangement links TRBV10-1 to TRBJ2-5; 8 bases fit TRBD1. The CDR3 runs 16 residues. Germline CDR1 reads WNHNN; CDR2 reads SYGVQD (reference sequence). With 7 bases clipped from V and 2 bases from J, the junction kept 12 bases outside the gene matches. CDR3: CASNNPDRGGQETQYF. The DNA of the CDR3 is TGCGCCAGCAACAATCCCGACAGGGGTGGGCAAGAGACCCAGTACTTC.

This clone was detected ten times or more. The rearrangement joins TRBV20-1 to TRBJ2-3; D not certain. Germline V gene data show CDR1 as DFQATT and CDR2 as SNEGSKA (reference sequence). This CDR3 has 12 residues. V was cut by 3 bases and J by 7 bases, with 11 bases left in between. The chain's CDR3 is CSARTPTHTQYF. In DNA form, the CDR3 reads TGCAGTGCTAGGACCCCTACCCATACGCAGTATTTT.

The V and J genes are TRBV4-1 and TRBJ2-7; 7 nucleotides align to TRBD2. V was pared by 1 base and J by 2 bases, with 2 bases of the junction left unmatched. CDR3 length equals 14 residues. Germline V lookup: CDR1 MGHRA, CDR2 YSYEKL. CDR3: CASSQGGGPYEQYF. CDR3 in DNA: TGCGCCAGCAGCCAAGGGGGAGGGCCCTACGAGCAGTACTTC.

Ten or more counts support this clone. CDR3 amino acids: CASSRGLAGSDEQFF. As DNA, the CDR3 is TGTGCCAGCAGCCGCGGACTAGCGGGAAGCGATGAGCAGTTCTTC. V usage is TRBV11-2 and J usage is TRBJ2-1, with 12 bases fitting TRBD2. The germline V gene encodes CDR1 SGHAT and CDR2 FQNNGV. This CDR3 region has 15 residues. After removal of 5 bases from V and 8 bases from J, the junction contained 7 bases not matched to a gene.

This clone was seen many times. V is TRBV30 and J is TRBJ1-3; 9 nucleotides agree with TRBD1. This CDR3 contains 15 residues. J lost 4 bases, V lost 3 bases, and 7 bases had no gene match. From germline, CDR1 is GTSNPN and CDR2 SVGIG (reference sequence). The CDR3 is CAWSPGQGYGNTIYF. In nucleotides, the CDR3 is TGTGCCTGGAGCCCTGGACAGGGGTACGGAAACACCATATATTTT.

This clone was observed at least ten times. The chain is built from TRBV20-1 and TRBJ2-2; 8 nucleotides match TRBD2. The germline V gene encodes CDR1 DFQATT and CDR2 SNEGSKA (reference sequence). CDR3 size: 14 residues. V dropped 3 bases and J dropped 7; count of bases not matched to a gene: 7. The chain's CDR3 is CSARSGLVLGELFF. CDR3 DNA sequence: TGCAGTGCTAGGTCGGGACTAGTCCTCGGGGAGCTGTTTTTT.

This clone was counted many times. The V and J genes are TRBV5-1 and TRBJ2-7; TRBD1 matches 9 bases. The CDR3 runs to 12 residues. Germline lookup yields CDR1 SGHRS and CDR2 YFSETQ. V gave up 0 bases and J gave up 12 bases; unmatched junction bases: 4. CDR3 bases: TGCGCCAGCAGCTTGGCCGGGACAGGGACGTACTTC. Translating gives CASSLAGTGTYF.